The following is a T cell receptor (beta chain) sequence with its context. Antigen specificity is unknown. As every portion of the isolated RNA was reverse transcribed, the sequencing read expressed TCRB transcripts. TCRdb's copy holds only in-frame clones and misses some; the assay was immunoSEQ multiplex PCR. The sample includes tens of thousands of clones, 52% seen only once; the top ten take 2% to 3%. The CDR3 extends over 15 amino acids. The junction had 9 bases not matched to a gene; V was cut back by 4 bases and J by 5 bases. Germline V lookup: CDR1 LGHNA, CDR2 YSLEER. This sample stems from a study of beta chain features in type 1 diabetes. Overall study findings and caveats: All four CD4+ subsets from Type 1 diabetes patients carried moderately but significantly shorter TCRB CDR3s. PCR might favor shorter templates, but any such skew would affect patients and controls equally.

Sorted CD4+ subsets: naive, central memory, regulatory, stem cell-like memory (CD45RO/CCR7/CD25/CD127/CD95/CD27 panel). The chain combines TRBV4-3 with TRBJ1-1, with TRBD1 matching over 8 bases. The sequenced sample consisted of Tregs from blood. The origin of this receptor is a woman aged 40-49 years with type 1 diabetes. CDR3 DNA: TGCGCCAGCAGCCCCTGGACAGGGCGGGGGACTGAAGCTTTCTTT. This translates into CASSPWTGRGTEAFF.